This T cell receptor beta chain originates from a study of blood T cell repertoires in COVID-19. V was pared by 4 bases and J by 8 bases, with 17 bases between. Germline loops: CDR1 MNHNY, CDR2 SVGAGI (reference sequence). CDR3 length equals 15 residues. How the authors handled the data: Scientists estimated how many nucleated cells there were by amplifying reference gene primers. Libraries were prepared by immunoSEQ multiplex PCR; TCRdb keeps only in-frame clonotypes and omits some of them. V, J and clone size are those of that table, while D and trimming were read from the DNA. The sample holds tens of thousands of clones, 86% seen once.

The sample taken for sequencing was peripheral blood. The rearrangement links TRBV6-6 to TRBJ1-4; D is ambiguous. The origin of this receptor is a man in his fifties or sixties with acute or convalescent COVID-19. CDR3 DNA sequence: TGTGCCAGCAGTTTTGGTACGGGGTACGGGGAAAAACTGTTTTTT. Encoded protein: CASSFGTGYGEKLFF.